A selection of T cell receptor beta chains follows, all from one sample in a study of shared T cell receptors in the human thymus. Data came from immunoSEQ multiplex PCR; TCRdb stores just in-frame clones and leaves some out. Of about 660,000 clones listed, around 87% were seen once; the top ten hold 0.0094%. The data were also submitted as part of a second study, on human thymus T cells.

Sequenced material: thymocytes. These receptors came from a boy under three years old with a congenital heart defect. Each CDR3 is given without its conserved first and last residue. The order of the fields is V gene, CDR3 protein.

>TRBV7-2
ASSRITGFLVDEQY
>TRBV11-3
ASSLERDDNEQF
>TRBV5-1
ASSLDTGSTNPSSTEAF
>TRBV28
ASSSIYGTGGGNTIY
>TRBV10-3
AIRDREGTEAF
>TRBV19
ARDARVVRDNEQF
>TRBV28
ASSLPGPSSYEQY
>TRBV4-3
ASSQLPPRQGMCEQY
>TRBV7-2
ASSWEGLSNTEAF
>TRBV18
ASSPQTAITGNTIY
>TRBV6-5
ASSQGSTTYEQY
>TRBV5-1
ASSLIEGFSYNEQF
>TRBV12-5
ASGRDMSYEQY
>TRBV11-3
ASSPTAEGGNTEAF
>TRBV6-5
ASSSRQRGQETQY
>TRBV30
AWSSGRGNEQF
>TRBV27
ASLKLAGTTPYTGELF